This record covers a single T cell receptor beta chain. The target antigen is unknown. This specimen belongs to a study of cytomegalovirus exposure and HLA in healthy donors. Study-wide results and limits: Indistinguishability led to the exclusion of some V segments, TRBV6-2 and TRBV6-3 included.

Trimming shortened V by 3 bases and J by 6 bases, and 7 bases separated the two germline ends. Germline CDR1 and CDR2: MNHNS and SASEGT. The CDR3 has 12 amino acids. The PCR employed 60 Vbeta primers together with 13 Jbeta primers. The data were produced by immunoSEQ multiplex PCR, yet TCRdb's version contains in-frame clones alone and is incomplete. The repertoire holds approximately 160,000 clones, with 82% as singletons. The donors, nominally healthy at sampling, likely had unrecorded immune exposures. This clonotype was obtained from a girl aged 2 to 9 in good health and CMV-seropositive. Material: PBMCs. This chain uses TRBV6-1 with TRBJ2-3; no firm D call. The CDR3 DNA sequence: TGTGCCAGCAGTGACAGGCCCGATACGCAGTATTTT. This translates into CASSDRPDTQYF.